Listed below are T cell receptor beta chains from one sample, sequenced in a study of response to subunit inactivated influenza vaccine. TCRdb ran MiXCR on the RT-PCR reads and lists one entry per CDR3 protein. The sample has hundreds of thousands of distinct CDR3 sequences; 15% to 18% are singletons. The input for sequencing was PBMCs from blood, taken roughly 12 days after vaccination. The receptors stem from a man in his fifties who received an inactivated influenza vaccine. Both conserved end residues are part of each CDR3.

CASGPGGSDTQYF,TRBV4-2,TRBJ2-3
CASSLAYREYEQYF,TRBV5-8,TRBJ2-7
CASSLKGDGDSYEQYF,TRBV5-1,TRBJ2-7
CASSPALGYEQYF,TRBV5-1,TRBJ2-7
CASSLGAVSKGNYGYTF,TRBV7-9,TRBJ1-2
CASSLEPSRGGNEQFF,TRBV5-1,TRBJ2-1
CASSYSPSQGTDQPQHF,TRBV6-5,TRBJ1-5
CATSYRWRTGEADTQYF,TRBV15,TRBJ2-3
CASSQDTAGGSPQQYF,TRBV14,TRBJ2-5
CASKRGFTEAFF,TRBV19,TRBJ1-1
CATGSVGGTQETQYF,TRBV24-1,TRBJ2-5
CAISERLFGWGEQFF,TRBV10-3,TRBJ2-1
CASSQQVGETQYF,TRBV27,TRBJ2-5
CASRGKVRNVEAFF,TRBV6-1,TRBJ1-1
CASSTPHEGGFSPYEQYF,TRBV6-2/TRBV6-3,TRBJ2-7
CASSPGTDPGPGELFF,TRBV7-9,TRBJ2-2
CASSSIFEQYF,TRBV28,TRBJ2-7
CASSSPAGGADTQYF,TRBV6-5,TRBJ2-3
CASSTGQSFGYQETQYF,TRBV9,TRBJ2-5
CASSVAPLRSSYNEQFF,TRBV9,TRBJ2-1
CASRRGRGSYEQYF,TRBV5-1,TRBJ2-7
CASSPRAGADYEQYF,TRBV7-2,TRBJ2-7
CASSSAGLPTGELFF,TRBV6-2/TRBV6-3,TRBJ2-2
CASSPAAGVAYEQYF,TRBV13,TRBJ2-7
CASALGGRSEAFF,TRBV12-3/TRBV12-4,TRBJ1-1
CASSYRDVAYEQYF,TRBV6-5,TRBJ2-7
CASSIVSLNSWQANYEQYF,TRBV19,TRBJ2-7
CASSKTGDSTDTQYF,TRBV7-9,TRBJ2-3
CASKRAGGVTDTQYF,TRBV7-9,TRBJ2-3
CASAQRDSDTQYF,TRBV10-3,TRBJ2-3
CASSLKGNTGELFF,TRBV7-9,TRBJ2-2
CASSSHEPDRGYGYTF,TRBV7-9,TRBJ1-2
CASSQEDRVHEQFF,TRBV4-3,TRBJ2-1
CASSALGRGSTDTQYF,TRBV5-6,TRBJ2-3
CASSYSLAVGEDTQYF,TRBV6-5,TRBJ2-3
CASSEGQGQETQYF,TRBV10-1,TRBJ2-5
CSARANPKGYEQYF,TRBV20-1,TRBJ2-7
CASSLVRRESYNEQFF,TRBV5-5,TRBJ2-1
CSAGTGRGYNEQFF,TRBV20-1,TRBJ2-1
CASSQDTQARPYGYTF,TRBV4-3,TRBJ1-2
CASKRDGARSTGELFF,TRBV6-1,TRBJ2-2
CASSQGDTEAFF,TRBV7-9,TRBJ1-1
CAISESSESGANVLTF,TRBV10-3,TRBJ2-6
CASSFQGLSYEQYF,TRBV7-9,TRBJ2-7
CASSLRGQSYEQYF,TRBV5-1,TRBJ2-7
CSAPQGRLDTQYF,TRBV20-1,TRBJ2-3
CASSLETSPNEQYF,TRBV7-2,TRBJ2-7
CASSLWRDSTDTQYF,TRBV12-3/TRBV12-4,TRBJ2-3
CATSDPGLAPAQDTQYF,TRBV24-1,TRBJ2-3
CASSVSGTRNTGELFF,TRBV5-1,TRBJ2-2
CASSTLDTFADTQYF,TRBV7-9,TRBJ2-3
CSAANPTGGEQYF,TRBV20-1,TRBJ2-7
CSARPGSTGELFF,TRBV20-1,TRBJ2-2
CSAEGDRVYEQFF,TRBV29-1,TRBJ2-1
CASSSRQGWNF,TRBV28,TRBJ2-7
CSAPALAGGPGEQFF,TRBV20-1,TRBJ2-1
CATSKPLGGPNTDTQYF,TRBV24-1,TRBJ2-3
CASSLYREGVGEQYF,TRBV7-6,TRBJ2-7